The 16 T cell receptor beta chains listed next were all sequenced from one sample in a study of identical twins (dated by TCRdb to 2016 to 2017). Libraries came from 5' RACE. Sequencing instrument: Illumina HiSeq 2000. TCRdb ran its own pipeline on the public reads, namely fastp trimming at Q25 and MiXCR clone calling, and kept in-frame beta chains. Identical CDR3 protein sequences are pooled into one entry, listed with their most common genes and DNA. The sample table shows 500,000 to 550,000 distinct CDR3 sequences, and around 20% are seen once. Together, the top ten hold about 0.99% of the sample. These data were likewise used in another study, on T cells expressing NK-cell markers.

The sequenced sample was CD4+ T cells sorted from blood. The receptors here all came from a woman aged 18-29 years in good health.

This chain uses TRBV9 with TRBJ2-5; 8 bases map to TRBD2. The CDR3 runs to 15 residues. Germline V CDR1 and CDR2: SGDLS, YYNGEE. After removal of 2 bases from V and 5 bases from J, the junction contained 8 bases not matched to a gene. The CDR3 spells CASSVSAGVRETQYF. The CDR3, as DNA: TGTGCCAGCAGCGTTTCAGCGGGAGTGCGGGAGACCCAGTACTTC. Together with reference TRBV9 and TRBJ2-5, the CDR3 gives the full variable domain: DSGVTQTPKHLITATGQRVTLRCSPRSGDLSVYWYQQSLDQGLQFLIQYYNGEERAKGNILERFSAQQFPDLHSELNLSSLELGDSALYFCASSVSAGVRETQYFGPGTRLLVL.

This rearrangement joins TRBV9 to TRBJ2-5, with D hard to call. Germline V lookup: CDR1 SGDLS, CDR2 YYNGEE. The CDR3 loop spans 13 amino acids. With 4 bases removed from V and 5 bases from J, the gap between germline ends came to 12 bases. CDR3 sequence (DNA): TGTGCCAGCAGCCCCCCCTTCCGGGAGACCCAGTACTTC. The encoded protein is CASSPPFRETQYF.

V and J are TRBV11-2 and TRBJ2-6, with 13 bases that match TRBD2. From germline, CDR1 is SGHAT and CDR2 FQNNGV. CDR3 length: 20 amino acids. V lost 1 base to trimming and J lost 0 bases; unmatched junction nucleotides: 6. Here the CDR3 DNA reads TGTGCCAGCAGCTTAGGAGGGGGACTAGCGGGAAGCTCTGGGGCCAACGTCCTGACTTTC. This codes for CASSLGGGLAGSSGANVLTF.

The V and J genes are TRBV6-6 and TRBJ1-5, with D unclear. The CDR3 contains 12 residues. The V end lost 7 bases, the J end lost 2 bases, and 6 bases lay between the germline ends. From germline, CDR1 is MNHNY and CDR2 SVGAGI (reference sequence). The CDR3 loop reads CASNRGNQPQHF. The CDR3 nucleotides read TGTGCCAGCAATAGGGGCAATCAGCCCCAGCATTTT.

The V call is TRBV4-3, the J call TRBJ2-1, with TRBD2 matching over 7 bases. The V gene's germline CDR1 is LGHNA and CDR2 YSLEER. The CDR3 runs 13 residues. J gave up 7 bases and V 5 bases, and 5 bases lay outside the gene matches. CDR3 sequence: CASSSRGGNEQFF. CDR3 bases: TGCGCCAGCAGCTCTAGGGGAGGGAATGAGCAGTTCTTC.

The rearrangement links TRBV28 to TRBJ2-7; TRBD2 agrees at 7 bases. This CDR3 comprises 13 residues. Per the germline V gene, CDR1 is MDHEN and CDR2 is SYDVKM. The V and J ends lost 6 bases and 3 bases, in that order; junction bases with no gene match: 5. The CDR3 nucleotides are TGTGCCAGCAGGACTAGCCGTATCTACGAGCAGTACTTC. It codes for CASRTSRIYEQYF. The variable domain in full, with the rest retrieved from reference TRBV28 and TRBJ2-7, is DVKVTQSSRYLVKRTGEKVFLECVQDMDHENMFWYRQDPGLGLRLIYFSYDVKMKEKGDIPEGYSVSREKKERFSLILESASTNQTSMYLCASRTSRIYEQYFGPGTRLTVT.

The J gene is TRBJ2-1, the V gene TRBV20-1; 14 nucleotides agree with TRBD2. V was pared by 3 bases and J by 8 bases, with 3 bases of the junction left unmatched. The CDR3 spans 14 residues. CDR1 and CDR2 from the germline V gene are DFQATT and SNEGSKA (reference sequence). The CDR3 is CSARTSGGADEQFF. Here the CDR3 DNA reads TGCAGTGCTAGGACTAGCGGGGGGGCCGATGAGCAGTTCTTC.

This clonotype has just a few counts. The chain employs TRBV27 and TRBJ2-1, with D possibly TRBD2 on 5 matching bases. There are 15 residues in the CDR3. Trimming shortened V by 10 bases and J by 6 bases, and 22 bases separated the two germline ends. CDR1 and CDR2 from the germline V gene are MNHEY and SMNVEV (reference sequence). The CDR3 loop reads CATAGRRERFNEQFF. CDR3 nucleotides: TGTGCCACCGCGGGCCGTAGAGAGCGGTTCAATGAGCAGTTCTTC.

This clonotype was counted a few times. This sequence joins TRBV3-1 and TRBJ2-5, with D perhaps TRBD2 (5 bases). The V and J ends lost 1 base and 4 bases respectively, with 16 bases between them. The CDR3 extends over 16 amino acids. CDR1 and CDR2 (germline): LGHDT, YNNKEL (reference sequence). This CDR3 reads CASSQVRGRSGETQYF. The CDR3 DNA reads TGTGCCAGCAGCCAAGTACGAGGGCGGTCTGGAGAGACCCAGTACTTC.

This rearrangement joins TRBV14 to TRBJ2-2, with 9 positions matching TRBD2. This CDR3 comprises 15 residues. The germline V gene encodes CDR1 SGHDN and CDR2 FVKESK. V was clipped by 4 bases and J by 6 bases; unmatched bases: 6. DNA for the CDR3: TGTGCCAGCAGCCCGCAGGGACTAGCATCCGGGGAGCTGTTTTTT. Its translation is CASSPQGLASGELFF.

The CDR3 DNA reads TGCAGCGTTCGTAGAGTTTCGGGCACAGATACGCAGTATTTT. Translated: CSVRRVSGTDTQYF. The chain is built from TRBV29-1 and TRBJ2-3, with D uncertain. CDR3 length: 14 residues. Trimming pared 5 bases from V and 1 base from J, leaving 13 bases between. The germline gives CDR1 SQVTM, CDR2 ANQGSEA.

This chain connects TRBV11-2 to TRBJ2-7, with no clear D. This CDR3 spans 10 amino acids. Germline V gives CDR1 SGHAT, CDR2 FQNNGV. V was clipped by 5 bases and J by 3 bases, with 2 bases between them. CDR3 protein: CASSIYEQYF. The DNA for the CDR3 is TGTGCCAGCAGCATCTACGAGCAGTACTTC.

This rearrangement joins TRBV29-1 to TRBJ2-3; possibly TRBD2 for D (6 bases). CDR1 SQVTM and CDR2 ANQGSEA come from the germline V gene. The CDR3 covers 12 residues. The V gene lost 4 bases and the J gene lost 1 base, with 6 bases spanning the gap. CDR3 bases: TGCAGCGTTGGGGAGGGCACAGATACGCAGTATTTT. Translation gives CSVGEGTDTQYF.

V is TRBV10-2 and J is TRBJ1-2; D is undetermined. The CDR3 is 11 residues long. CDR1 is WSHSY, CDR2 SAAADI, per germline. Trimming took off 6 bases at V and 5 bases at J, with 7 bases between the two ends. CDR3 protein: CASRAPYGYTF. CDR3 sequence (DNA): TGCGCCAGCAGGGCCCCGTATGGCTACACCTTC.

This sequence joins TRBV5-1 and TRBJ2-1, with 11 bases matching TRBD2. After removal of 4 bases from V and 5 bases from J, the junction contained 8 bases not matched to a gene. CDR3 length: 16 amino acids. Germline V gives CDR1 SGHRS, CDR2 YFSETQ. Here the CDR3 reads CASSPLTSGINNEQFF. In DNA form, the CDR3 reads TGCGCCAGCAGCCCTCTGACTAGCGGGATTAACAATGAGCAGTTCTTC.

V gene TRBV7-2 combines with J gene TRBJ2-3, with TRBD2 identical over 7 bases. The V and J ends lost 6 bases and 5 bases, in that order; junction bases with no gene match: 8. From germline, CDR1 is SGHTA and CDR2 FQGNSA. The CDR3 is 14 amino acids. The CDR3 is CASRTSSGVDTQYF. For the CDR3, the DNA is TGTGCCAGCAGAACCTCTAGCGGAGTAGATACGCAGTATTTT.